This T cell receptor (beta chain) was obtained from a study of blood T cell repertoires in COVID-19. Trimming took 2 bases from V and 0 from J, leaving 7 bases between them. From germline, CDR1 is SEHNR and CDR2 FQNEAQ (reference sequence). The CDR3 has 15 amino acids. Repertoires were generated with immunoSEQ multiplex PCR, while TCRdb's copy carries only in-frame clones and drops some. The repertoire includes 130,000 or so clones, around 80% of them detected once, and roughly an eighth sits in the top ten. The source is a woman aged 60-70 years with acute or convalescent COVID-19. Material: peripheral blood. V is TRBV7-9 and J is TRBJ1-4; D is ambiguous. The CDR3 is CASSLTGTTNEKLFF. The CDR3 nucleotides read TGTGCCAGCAGCTTAACGGGTACAACTAATGAAAAACTGTTTTTT.